A selection of T cell receptor beta chains follows, all from one sample in a study of tissue T cells after allogeneic stem cell transplantation. TCRdb's copy holds only in-frame clones and misses some; the assay was immunoSEQ multiplex PCR. This table holds some 25,000 clones, roughly 70% found once. The sequenced sample was tissue from the ileum, obtained at autopsy. Receptors originate from a female donor of 60 years or more with lung cancer. CDR3s include the opening cysteine and the closing phenylalanine or tryptophan. D genes are given only for firm matches. Some rows have no size entry. The others give once, few or many, or a class for an expanded clone.

clone_size j_call d_call v_call cdr3_nt cdr3_aa
. TRBJ2-7 TRBD1 TRBV28 TGTGCCAGCAGTTTCTTCCAGGGGGCGCGAAACGAGCAGTACTTC CASSFFQGARNEQYF
. TRBJ2-1 TRBD2 TRBV7-6 TGTGCCAGCAGCCCCGGTGGCGGGAGGGTATACAATGAGCAGTTCTTC CASSPGGGRVYNEQFF
. TRBJ2-5 TRBD2 TRBV6-5 TGTGCCAGCAGTTACACCGGGGGGGCCGGTGAGACCCAGTACTTC CASSYTGGAGETQYF
. TRBJ1-2 . TRBV4-2 TGTGCCAGCAGCCAAGTTCCCGGTGGGAACTATGGCTACACCTTC CASSQVPGGNYGYTF
. TRBJ2-7 . TRBV25-1 TGTGCCAGCAGTGAATTAAAGGAGCAGTACTTC CASSELKEQYF
. TRBJ1-5 . TRBV2 TGTGCCAGCAGCGAACGAGCCTTTGACAGGTTCGGCAATCAGCCCCAGCATTTT CASSERAFDRFGNQPQHF
. TRBJ2-1 . TRBV6-5 TGTGCCAGCAACCAACTGCAGGGAACGGGCAATGAGCAGTTCTTC CASNQLQGTGNEQFF
medium-sized TRBJ2-2 TRBD2 TRBV5-1 TGCGCCAGCAGCTTGCGGCTAGCGGCAAACACCGGGGAGCTGTTTTTT CASSLRLAANTGELFF
. TRBJ1-3 . TRBV19 TGTGCCAGTCTCTCACGAAACACCATATATTTT CASLSRNTIYF
. TRBJ1-5 . TRBV19 TGTGCCAGTAGTAGGACAGTGGGAGGCAATCAGCCCCAGCATTTT CASSRTVGGNQPQHF
. TRBJ2-5 . TRBV5-1 TGCGCCAGCAGCCTGAACGGACAGCTAGGAGAGACCCAGTACTTC CASSLNGQLGETQYF
. TRBJ2-7 . TRBV5-4 TGTGCCAGCAGCTTGGGGCTTAGCCCTGTCGACGAGCAGTACTTC CASSLGLSPVDEQYF
medium-sized TRBJ1-1 . TRBV6-6 TGTGCCAGCAGTTACAGCCCGGGGTACACTGAAGCTTTCTTT CASSYSPGYTEAFF
. TRBJ1-3 TRBD1 TRBV24-1 TGTGCCACCAGTGATTTGGGACAGGGGGGAAACACCATATATTTT CATSDLGQGGNTIYF
. TRBJ1-5 . TRBV4-2 TGTGCCAGCAGCCAAGATGGGGGCTATCGGGCCCAGCATTTT CASSQDGGYRAQHF
. TRBJ2-2 . TRBV4-2 TGTGCCAGCAAGGGACATACGAACACCGGGGAGCTGTTTTTT CASKGHTNTGELFF
few TRBJ1-2 . TRBV5-4 TGTGCCAGCAGCCCCGGTGAGGGGGTTAACTATGGCTACACCTTC CASSPGEGVNYGYTF
. TRBJ1-1 TRBD1 TRBV5-1 TGCGCCAGCGGAAGACAGGGGGCCGTGAACACTGAAGCTTTCTTT CASGRQGAVNTEAFF
. TRBJ1-2 . TRBV7-8 TGTGCCAGCACCCGGGGTTTCTATGGCTACACCTTC CASTRGFYGYTF
. TRBJ1-4 . TRBV11-3 TGTGCCAGCAGCTTAGCGGTGGGAAAACTGTTTTTT CASSLAVGKLFF
. TRBJ1-6 . TRBV12-3/TRBV12-4 TGTGCCAGCAGAGAAGGGGTTTCACCCCTCCACTTT CASREGVSPLHF
. TRBJ2-3 . TRBV5-1 TGCGCCAGCAGCTTGGAAGGGTTCTACACAGATACGCAGTATTTT CASSLEGFYTDTQYF
. TRBJ2-3 . TRBV5-1 TGCGCCAGCAGCTTGGCCGCGGGCCTGACAGATACGCAGTATTTT CASSLAAGLTDTQYF
. TRBJ1-1 . TRBV27 TGTGCCAGCAGTTTGGGAGAGAACACTGAAGCTTTCTTT CASSLGENTEAFF
medium-sized TRBJ2-7 . TRBV5-5 TGTGCCAGCAGCTTGGTGGCGCGATACGAGCAGTACTTC CASSLVARYEQYF
medium-sized TRBJ2-7 . TRBV2 TGTGCCAGCAGTGAAGGAGAACCGATACACTCCTACGAGCAGTACTTC CASSEGEPIHSYEQYF
once TRBJ1-1 . TRBV18 TGTGCCAGCTCACTAGGGTCTGGGGCTGAAGCTTTCTTT CASSLGSGAEAFF
. TRBJ2-4 . TRBV4-3 TGCGCCAGCAGCCAAGCAATCCGGCCGGGGGCTGTGAACATTCAGTACTTC CASSQAIRPGAVNIQYF
. TRBJ2-3 TRBD1 TRBV18 TGTGCCAGCTCACCGGGACAGGTCCGTAGAAGCTCCACAGATACGCAGTATTTT CASSPGQVRRSSTDTQYF
. TRBJ1-2 TRBD1 TRBV18 TGTGCCAGCTCACTGGACAGGCAGACTAACTATGGCTACACCTTC CASSLDRQTNYGYTF
once TRBJ2-3 . TRBV30 TGTGCCTGGAGTACCCCCCGCGCCCTTGGAACAGATACGCAGTATTTT CAWSTPRALGTDTQYF
. TRBJ1-1 TRBD1 TRBV11-1 TGTGCCAGCAGTTGGAACGACAGGGCGGCTGAAGCTTTCTTT CASSWNDRAAEAFF
. TRBJ2-3 . TRBV19 TGTGCCAGTAAGGGGACGACAGATACGCAGTATTTT CASKGTTDTQYF
. TRBJ2-1 TRBD2 TRBV19 TGTGCCAGTAGTATAGGGACTAGCGGGTACTACAATGAGCAGTTCTTC CASSIGTSGYYNEQFF
. TRBJ1-5 . TRBV18 TGTGCCAGCTCCCCCCTAAGACAGTACAATCAGCCCCAGCATTTT CASSPLRQYNQPQHF
. TRBJ2-6 . TRBV30 TGTGCCTGGACCGCATGGCTAGCCGACTCTGGGGCCAACGTCCTGACTTTC CAWTAWLADSGANVLTF
. TRBJ2-3 TRBD2 TRBV9 TGTGCCAGCAGCGTCGGCGGGAGCCTCAAGGGGGATACGCAGTATTTT CASSVGGSLKGDTQYF
once TRBJ1-1 . TRBV9 TGTGCCAGCAGCGTCGGCTCTGACACTGAAGCTTTCTTT CASSVGSDTEAFF
. TRBJ2-3 . TRBV7-3 TGTGCCAGCAGCTTAACCTCTAGTGGGGGAGGAACCACAGATACGCAGTATTTT CASSLTSSGGGTTDTQYF
. TRBJ2-7 TRBD1 TRBV5-8 TGTGCCAGCAGCCCCGCTAAGACAGGGGACGAGCAGTACTTC CASSPAKTGDEQYF
. TRBJ1-2 TRBD1 TRBV3-1/TRBV3-2 TGTGCCAGCAGCCAAGGCTTCGGGACAGACGGCTACACCTTC CASSQGFGTDGYTF
. TRBJ2-2 . TRBV4-1 TGCGCCAGCAGCCAAGATGGGCGTTACACCGGGGAGCTGTTTTTT CASSQDGRYTGELFF
few TRBJ1-1 . TRBV28 TGTGCCAGCAGTTTCGCGGGGGCGCGTACTGAAGCTTTCTTT CASSFAGARTEAFF